A selection of T cell receptor beta chains follows, all from one sample in a study of blood T cell repertoires in COVID-19. Only in-frame clones appear in the TCRdb table, and some are missing; sequencing was by immunoSEQ multiplex PCR. This sample carries around 250,000 clones, less than 95% of them seen once, and the ten largest clones take around 2.8%. The source material was PBMCs or T cells enriched from blood (not recorded which). These TCRs come from a man aged 40-49 years who had been exposed to COVID-19. Both conserved end residues are part of each CDR3. Part of the rows lack a size; the others show once, few, many or a class for expanded clones.

TRBV28	TRBJ2-1	.	CASSYGLAGLDEQFF
TRBV2	TRBJ2-1	once	CASSAGRAGIYNEQFF
TRBV11-3	TRBJ2-4	.	CASSLGLAGVGGNIQYF
TRBV19	TRBJ2-3	.	CASSIAGNTDTQYF
TRBV5-6	TRBJ1-5	.	CASSDGTDNQPQHF
TRBV29-1	TRBJ1-2	.	CSVFGPRVRVGASNYGYTF
TRBV27	TRBJ1-2	.	CASSFQTGDGYTF
TRBV4-3	TRBJ2-2	once	CASSQDWRSGELFF
TRBV14	TRBJ2-1	once	CASSQDRREAPLGGNEQFF
TRBV27	TRBJ2-7	few	CASSIDRVHEQYF
TRBV27	TRBJ2-2	.	CASSLPQGAGLTGELFF
TRBV7-9	TRBJ1-4	.	CASGRTGGNEKLFF
TRBV19	TRBJ1-2	.	CASTPRQVYGYTF
TRBV4-1	TRBJ1-2	.	CASSQDRERVRGYTF
TRBV30	TRBJ2-7	once	CASSGTGTYEQYF
TRBV6-4	TRBJ2-2	.	CASSYPSGPRDTGELFF
TRBV19	TRBJ2-7	.	CASSIRFSSYEQYF
TRBV29-1	TRBJ2-5	.	CSGRTGGETQYF
TRBV6-5	TRBJ2-7	.	CASSYERGYYEQYF
TRBV4-1	TRBJ2-7	.	CASSQSYSTYEQYF
TRBV21-1	TRBJ1-2	.	CASSKGAGQENYGYTF
TRBV30	TRBJ1-2	.	CAWDRGDGYTF
TRBV28	TRBJ2-3	.	CASSQRTATDTQYF
TRBV28	TRBJ1-1	once	CASSDVPRAVTEAFF
TRBV5-1	TRBJ2-1	.	CASSSSSQLEQFF
TRBV28	TRBJ2-3	.	CASSLGAGGLTDTQYF
TRBV4-2	TRBJ1-3	many	CASSQDFSGAGNTIYF
TRBV3-1/TRBV3-2	TRBJ2-2	.	CASSLRLAGMRTGELFF
TRBV7-9	TRBJ1-4	.	CASSNIGQGPEKLFF
TRBV19	TRBJ2-3	.	CATSQRTDTQYF
TRBV27	TRBJ2-5	.	CASSFTGERETQYF
TRBV27	TRBJ2-5	.	CASSLVALAAQETQYF
TRBV5-1	TRBJ1-1	.	CASSSGQGWRSTEAFF
TRBV29-1	TRBJ2-6	.	CSVGGSGQSGANVLTF
TRBV5-6	TRBJ2-7	.	CASSPGSYEQYF
TRBV29-1	TRBJ1-1	few	CSVEPGMNTEAFF
TRBV5-1	TRBJ1-3	.	CASSLAVSSGNTIYF
TRBV6-5	TRBJ2-1	.	CASVNSVTEQFF
TRBV27	TRBJ2-7	.	CASSSGLADYEQYF
TRBV28	TRBJ1-1	.	CASRPTPNTEAFF
TRBV3-1/TRBV3-2	TRBJ2-7	.	CASSPISGPDEQYF